This T cell receptor (beta chain) originates from a study of a mutant IDH1 vaccine in newly diagnosed glioma. Study-wide context: Vaccines were first given 4-6 weeks after radiotherapy alone, or with temozolomide cycles.

This CDR3 comprises 15 residues. The germline V gene encodes CDR1 SGHVS and CDR2 FQNEAQ. V was clipped by 5 bases and J by 3 bases; unmatched bases: 5. General study results and limits: Vaccination induced immune responses in around 93% of patients.

Time point in this sample: week 47, end of study. Doses of 300 ug of mutant IDH1 20-mer peptide were given with topical imiquimod. Eight vaccine doses were administered to patients at weeks 1, 3, 5, 7, 11, 15, 19 and 23. Concerning this clone itself: Its target is not known.

Produced via immunoSEQ multiplex PCR; TCRdb's table is partial and in-frame only. The table includes 50,000 or so clones, 65% to 85% detected once. The sequenced sample was PBMCs, obtained from a glioma patient whose treatment included an IDH1 peptide vaccine. The chain is built from TRBV7-8 and TRBJ1-5; 9 nucleotides match TRBD1. The clonotype comes from a woman in her twenties or thirties with glioma. Some clones in this sample may be carry-over from other donors' samples. CDR3 coding DNA: TGTGCCAGCAGCGCCGGGACAGGGAACAATCAGCCCCAGCATTTT. Translating gives CASSAGTGNNQPQHF.